Listed here is a single T cell receptor (beta chain). The source of the sample is a study of blood T cell repertoires in COVID-19. Study details: From the United States, Italy and Spain came samples of acute and convalescent COVID-19. T cells, B-cell-depleted T cells, or PBMCs provided the cDNA or gDNA that served as material.

Authors' methods: Estimation of nucleated cell counts was performed using reference gene primer amplification. Repertoires were generated with immunoSEQ multiplex PCR, while TCRdb's copy carries only in-frame clones and drops some. The V and J calls and clone size were taken over from that table, and D and trimming were inferred from the DNA. The sample holds a few hundred thousand clones, approximately 88% seen once. The germline V gene encodes CDR1 MNHNY and CDR2 SVGAGI (reference sequence). V was cut by 6 bases and J by 5 bases, with 10 bases left in between. The CDR3 covers 12 residues. The source material was peripheral blood. J is TRBJ1-1 and V is TRBV6-6; D is possibly TRBD1 (5 bases). This clonotype originated in a woman in her twenties or thirties with COVID-19, enrolled during active disease. CDR3 in amino acids: CASRGARTEAFF. The CDR3 region has the DNA TGTGCCAGCAGAGGGGCCAGAACTGAAGCTTTCTTT.